The subject of this entry is one T cell receptor (beta chain). Its antigen is unidentified. Constant-region reverse primers amplified full-length variable regions, followed by semi-nested Nested Universal Primer A PCR. TCRdb re-analysed the 5' RACE reads in MiXCR, keeping a single row per CDR3 protein. The sample carries around 44,000 distinct CDR3 sequences, 30% recorded once. The memory fraction was CD4+CD45RO+CD25- cells. Study outcomes and limitations: Tumor Tregs overlapped most with tumor, then blood, naive CD4+ cells. The TCR gene usage of tumor memory CD4+ T cells clustered together with blood and lymph node memory CD4+ cells and with lymph node naive CD4+ cells.

V dropped 7 bases and J dropped 8 bases, with 21 bases sitting between them. CDR1 is DFQATT, CDR2 SNEGSKA, per germline (reference sequence). This CDR3 comprises 14 residues. Sequenced material: tumor-infiltrating memory CD4+ T cells sorted from the breast tumor. Subset of the sample: memory CD4+ T cells, CD4+CD45RO+CD25-. The rearrangement links TRBV20-1 to TRBJ1-5, with D possibly TRBD1 on 6 matching bases. The receptor was derived from a female donor with breast cancer. CDR3 sequence (DNA): TGCAGTGGTTTGGGGGGCAGAGAATTAGAGCCCCAGCATTTT. Translated, it gives CSGLGGRELEPQHF.